Below, one T cell receptor beta chain is given with its context. Its antigen is unidentified. CDR1 and CDR2 (germline): LNHDA, SQIVND (reference sequence). CDR3 length equals 15 residues. V shed 9 bases and J shed 3 bases, with 17 bases lying between them. These data originate in a study of cytomegalovirus exposure and HLA in healthy donors. Broader study findings: TCR beta sequences reportedly predicted the HLA-A and HLA-B alleles of most subjects accurately. Beyond CMV serostatus, there was no information to go on about immune exposure.

Vbeta (60) and Jbeta (13) primers were used in the PCR. Measured with immunoSEQ multiplex PCR; TCRdb has only the in-frame clones, and not every one. The sample's table shows around 50,000 clones. The V gene is TRBV19, the J gene TRBJ2-2; D perhaps matches TRBD1 (6 bases). This TCR was sampled from a male donor in good health and CMV-seropositive. Sequencing input: PBMCs. CDR3 region: CASHQRDTYTGELFF. The CDR3 DNA reads as TGTGCCAGCCACCAACGGGACACCTACACCGGGGAGCTGTTTTTT.